This T cell receptor (beta chain) was sequenced during a study of regulatory T cells in long-lasting Graves disease (TCRdb year 2021). Broadly, across the study: Patients with newly diagnosed Graves' disease had been on antithyroid drugs for under 3 months. Patients with persistent Graves' disease were compared with patients with newly diagnosed Graves' disease using TCR sequencing and RNA sequencing of peripheral blood. The study was conducted in China and was registered as a clinical trial. A total of 33 samples were covered by TCR sequencing, comprising around 13 persistent and approximately 20 newly diagnosed Graves' disease patients. Findings and caveats that apply to the study as a whole: The authors noted that the small sample size was a limitation that may lower accuracy. Persistent disease showed preferential use of TRBV28, TRBJ1-2 and TRBJ2-5, whereas newly diagnosed disease favored TRBV20-1 and TRBJ2-1. The study examined only peripheral blood because the primary lesion, thyroid tissue, could not be accessed. More public clonotypes were shared among persistent patients (over 2,500) than among newly diagnosed patients (under 1,000). Compared with newly diagnosed patients, patients with persistent Graves' disease had lower TCR Shannon entropy and fewer highly expanded clones, which suggests clonal expansion. Sequencing and analysis were restricted to the TCR beta chain.

Libraries were built with multiplex PCR. Sequencing used an Illumina HiSeq 4000. CDR3 regions were amplified by Arm-PCR with iRepertoire HTBI primers to construct TCR beta libraries. Gel purification was performed on PCR products prior to sequencing. Per the authors' processing: Gene usage analysis of CDR3 amino acid clonotypes used the approximately 62 TRBV and around 14 TRBJ segments found across samples. Filtered high-quality paired reads were merged into contigs using COPE and FqMerger. BLAST was used to align contigs to IMGT TRBV, TRBD and TRBJ reference genes, and CDR3 was defined according to IMGT. Any clonotype with a frequency above 0.1% was counted as a highly expanded clone. Repertoire diversity was measured by Shannon entropy, and V-J evenness by the Gini coefficient. A clonotype was considered public if more than one individual shared it. TCRdb reran the public reads through fastp at Q25 and MiXCR, keeping productive beta chains. Rows merge per CDR3 protein into single entries with the most common DNA and genes. These V and J calls are TCRdb output, not the study's own analysis. The sample contains roughly 430,000 distinct CDR3 sequences, over 15% of them found a single time. Roughly 10% of the sample comes from the top ten.

This sample's time point label indicates: newly diagnosed GD, antithyroid drugs for less than 3 months. For both TCR sequencing and RNA sequencing, RNA was extracted from PBMCs in TRIzol. Graves' disease was diagnosed according to American Thyroid Association guidelines. The patients came from an endocrinology department in Xi'an, China. From each patient, around 9.3 milliliters of peripheral blood was collected into an EDTA anticoagulant tube. Ficoll Paque Plus density gradient separation was used to isolate PBMCs, and no additional T cell sorting was done. An Agilent 2100 Bioanalyzer and agarose gel were used to assess RNA quality, and a NanoDrop 2000 was used to measure RNA concentration. The germline V gene (reference sequence) specifies DFQATT as CDR1 and SNEGSKA as CDR2. Germline trimming amounts to 6 bases on V and 0 bases on J, with 22 as the count of junction bases outside the gene matches. The CDR3 numbers 20 residues from cysteine through phenylalanine. Only the CDR3 DNA is retained, 60 bases long and in frame from the first base.

This clonotype appeared many times. Its antigen is currently not known. No much larger clone is present one base from it, and per-base qualities are unavailable. Another study also made use of these data, one on T cells in Graves' hyperthyroidism and ophthalmopathy. The second investigation adds: A patient counted as having stable Graves' hyperthyroidism if no progression to ophthalmopathy occurred over 18 months of follow-up. The hyperthyroidism patients were between 18 and 65 years old and newly diagnosed, with a disease duration of less than 2 months. Patients with uncontrolled infections, other autoimmune diseases, pregnancy or lactation were excluded. Diagnoses were established on the basis of clinical symptoms, serum thyroxine and TRAb, thyroid ultrasound, and orbital computed tomography. For the first round of RT-PCR on the TCR CDR3, the HTBI primer set was used together with the Qiagen OneStep RT-PCR kit. Blood samples also contained most of the expanded thyroid clonotypes (frequency above 0.001), which suggests that blood repertoires may reflect thyroid immune responses. A model built on a 13 V-J signature distinguished ophthalmopathy from stable hyperthyroidism, reaching over 85% sensitivity and approximately 83% specificity in cross-validation and 80%/75% in testing. During validation, the model predicted progression to ophthalmopathy a median of about 5.9 months ahead of onset, with more than 55% sensitivity and roughly 75% specificity. TCR V-J signatures able to tell the groups apart were searched for in a discovery cohort of 90 to 100 patients, of whom approximately 40 had Graves' ophthalmopathy and more than 55 had stable Graves' hyperthyroidism. Whether ophthalmopathy could be predicted prospectively was tested in an independent validation cohort made up of some 20 hyperthyroidism patients plus 17 patients who later progressed to ophthalmopathy. The roughly 100 discovery patients were randomly divided into training and test sets at a 7:3 ratio. In addition, the study compared T-cell repertoires in thyroid tissue and in blood from several Graves' hyperthyroidism patients. After blood sampling, hyperthyroidism patients were treated with methimazole at a starting dose of 30 mg daily, and ophthalmopathy patients were treated with high-dose intravenous methylprednisolone. A second multiplex PCR round built the libraries, followed by size selection and purification. The libraries were sequenced on an Illumina HiSeq2000 using paired-end 100 bp reads. SOAPnuke was used to process the raw data, throwing out any read that contained adapters or uncalled bases, had a mean Phred below 15, or lacked an exact constant-primer or identifier match. COPE v1.2.5 was used to merge high-quality paired reads, and clonotypes were defined as unique nucleotide sequences. MiTCR v1.1 was used to align clonotypes to the IMGT TRBV, TRBD and TRBJ reference segments. Analysis was restricted to V-J combinations with a frequency above 0.0001, which covered roughly 99% of repertoires. A TCS score was defined as the ratio between F50 (clonal expansion) and ExV (chaos), using BLOSUM62-based TCRdist between CDR3 peptides within each V-J. Welch's t-statistics and random forest reduced several hundred V-J features to roughly 13, which were used in a naive Bayes classifier (R e1071). Sample size was not statistically predetermined, and blinding of investigators to group allocation was not performed. The paper describes TCR Vbeta CDR3 sequencing of fewer than 150 peripheral blood samples, made up of fewer than 50 ophthalmopathy patients, roughly 72 hyperthyroidism patients and about 17 progressor patients.

The chain was built from TRBV20-1 and TRBJ2-1; the central 8 bases match TRBD1. Sequencing used peripheral blood mononuclear cells (PBMCs), obtained at new diagnosis, from a patient treated with antithyroid drugs. The origin of this receptor is a woman aged 25-40 years with Graves disease. Donor details come from another sample of the same person, matched by shared clones. The DNA reads as follows: TGCAGTGCCAAAAACTTTGGACAGGGAATTAAGTCAGGCTCCTACAATGAGCAGTTCTTC. Translated, this is CSAKNFGQGIKSGSYNEQFF.